This TCR beta chain was captured in a study of blood T cell repertoires in COVID-19. Overall study: Acute and convalescent COVID-19 specimens originated in the United States, Italy and Spain. Nucleic acid was either cDNA or gDNA, and it came from T cells, B-cell-depleted T cells, or PBMCs.

This CDR3 is 14 amino acids long. V was pared by 6 bases and J by 4 bases, with 15 bases between. Germline V gene lookup returns CDR1 LNHDA and CDR2 SQIVND (reference sequence). Authors' processing steps: Cell counts per sample came from amplifying reference gene primers. The protocol was immunoSEQ multiplex PCR, while the TCRdb copy is restricted to in-frame clones and leaves out a portion. D and trimming were read from the DNA, whereas the V and J calls and clone size are those reported in that table. The sample carries roughly 120,000 clones, approximately 84% recorded once. Sequencing was performed on peripheral blood. This chain uses TRBV19 with TRBJ1-2; D not certain. This TCR came from a man aged 65 to 85 with acute or convalescent COVID-19. Written as DNA, the CDR3 is TGTGCCAGTAGGCCCCCAACAGTCTTCTATGGCTACACCTTC. Translating it yields CASRPPTVFYGYTF.